This paragraph covers one T cell receptor beta chain sequence. TCRdb itself ran the PCR reads through MiXCR, one entry per CDR3 protein. The data contain 460,000 or so distinct CDR3 sequences, over 20% of them singletons. The sample is drawn from a study of molecular identifiers for immune sequencing clone quantification. Germline V gives CDR1 MNHEY, CDR2 SMNVEV (reference sequence). Unmatched junction bases numbered 4, after V lost 6 bases and J lost 5 bases. CDR3 length: 13 residues. The chain employs TRBV27 and TRBJ1-1; 9 bases are a match to TRBD1. The receptor was derived from a human donor in good health. Some libraries in this study had Jurkat cell RNA spiked in. Sequencing was performed on naive CD8+ T cells from blood, with Jurkat cell RNA spiked in. Subset defined: FACS-sorted CD8+CD4-CCR7+CD45RA+ naive T cells. The CDR3 protein is CASRFGQGTEAFF. The CDR3 coding sequence is TGTGCCAGCAGATTCGGACAGGGGACTGAAGCTTTCTTT.